This T cell receptor beta chain was captured by sequencing in a study of cytomegalovirus exposure and HLA in healthy donors. Study-level results: A few CMV-associated chains were confirmed in vitro to be specific for CMV antigens. A subsequent analysis found that TCR clusters from the first cohort also tended to co-occur in the roughly 120 validation repertoires, with about 95% of cluster scores above 0. For most TCR sequences rarity was the rule, although some public TCRs occurred in many donors.

The CDR3 is 15 amino acids. V was clipped by 1 base and J by 9 bases; unmatched bases: 6. Looked up from germline, CDR1 is SGHVS and CDR2 is FNYEAQ. Separate from the roughly 730-subject first cohort, the approximately 130-subject validation cohort was the one that the donors belonged to. The protocol was immunoSEQ multiplex PCR, while the TCRdb copy is restricted to in-frame clones and leaves out a portion. The table lists 180,000 or so clones, about 89% of them singletons, with 6.5% to 7.5% in the top ten. For this clone: Its antigen is as yet unknown.

The source is a man aged 30 to 39 in good health and CMV-seropositive. The source material was PBMCs. J is TRBJ2-1 and V is TRBV7-6; 10 bases line up with TRBD2. The CDR3 DNA follows: TGTGCCAGCAGCTTAGGCAGCGGGAGGGCCGTTGAGCAGTTCTTC. Amino acid sequence: CASSLGSGRAVEQFF.